These T cell receptor beta chains were read from a single sample in a study of beta chain features in type 1 diabetes. Profiling relied on immunoSEQ multiplex PCR, and the TCRdb table lists in-frame clones only, not all of them. The data show some 350,000 clones, 13% seen once. The specimen was naive CD4+ T cells from blood. All receptors derive from a woman aged 18-29 years with type 1 diabetes. The CDR3 runs from the conserved cysteine through the conserved F or W. D genes are given only for firm matches. Expanded clones get a size class; other rows say once, few or many, or leave the size out.

d_call: TRBD1; v_call: TRBV4-1; clone_size: few; j_call: TRBJ1-2; cdr3_aa: CASSHDLRDRVPGGYTF; cdr3_nt: TGCGCCAGCAGCCACGACCTCCGGGACAGGGTGCCAGGTGGCTACACCTTC
d_call: -; v_call: TRBV5-1; clone_size: -; j_call: TRBJ2-7; cdr3_aa: CASSLAGSPSVYEQYF; cdr3_nt: TGCGCCAGCAGCTTGGCCGGTAGCCCGTCAGTTTACGAGCAGTACTTC
d_call: TRBD1; v_call: TRBV29-1; clone_size: few; j_call: TRBJ1-5; cdr3_aa: CSVGGAGTGNQPQHF; cdr3_nt: TGCAGCGTTGGGGGTGCCGGGACAGGGAATCAGCCCCAGCATTTT
d_call: -; v_call: TRBV5-4; clone_size: few; j_call: TRBJ2-3; cdr3_aa: CASSLDPVYGDTQYF; cdr3_nt: TGTGCCAGCAGCTTGGATCCGGTTTACGGAGATACGCAGTATTTT
d_call: TRBD1; v_call: TRBV5-1; clone_size: -; j_call: TRBJ2-1; cdr3_aa: CASNSGTGLYNEQFF; cdr3_nt: TGCGCCAGCAACTCCGGGACAGGGCTCTACAATGAGCAGTTCTTC
d_call: TRBD1; v_call: TRBV19; clone_size: -; j_call: TRBJ1-5; cdr3_aa: CASSMGQGLNQPQHF; cdr3_nt: TGTGCCAGTAGTATGGGACAGGGCCTCAATCAGCCCCAGCATTTT
d_call: -; v_call: TRBV27; clone_size: -; j_call: TRBJ1-2; cdr3_aa: CASSREAGIYTF; cdr3_nt: TGTGCCAGCAGTCGGGAGGCAGGAATCTACACCTTC
d_call: -; v_call: TRBV5-1; clone_size: -; j_call: TRBJ2-5; cdr3_aa: CASSQGGGSETQYF; cdr3_nt: TGCGCCAGCAGCCAAGGGGGGGGGTCGGAGACCCAGTACTTC
d_call: TRBD1; v_call: TRBV18; clone_size: -; j_call: TRBJ2-7; cdr3_aa: CASSPGGLYNEQYF; cdr3_nt: TGTGCCAGCTCTCCAGGGGGCTTGTACAACGAGCAGTACTTC
d_call: TRBD2; v_call: TRBV28; clone_size: -; j_call: TRBJ2-1; cdr3_aa: CASSRFVLGLAGGNEQFF; cdr3_nt: TGTGCCAGCAGTCGTTTCGTCCTGGGACTAGCGGGAGGTAATGAGCAGTTCTTC
d_call: -; v_call: TRBV28; clone_size: -; j_call: TRBJ2-2; cdr3_aa: CASSLIHSLTGELFF; cdr3_nt: TGTGCCAGCAGTTTAATTCACAGCCTCACCGGGGAGCTGTTTTTT
d_call: TRBD2; v_call: TRBV4-1; clone_size: -; j_call: TRBJ2-4; cdr3_aa: CASSQGWPSGNIQYF; cdr3_nt: TGCGCCAGCAGCCAAGGCTGGCCTAGCGGAAACATTCAGTACTTC
d_call: TRBD1; v_call: TRBV30; clone_size: few; j_call: TRBJ2-7; cdr3_aa: CAWSPGTGNEQYF; cdr3_nt: TGTGCCTGGAGTCCCGGGACAGGGAACGAGCAGTACTTC
d_call: TRBD2; v_call: TRBV6-5; clone_size: few; j_call: TRBJ2-7; cdr3_aa: CASSYARGSSYEQYF; cdr3_nt: TGTGCCAGCAGTTACGCGCGGGGGAGCTCCTACGAGCAGTACTTC
d_call: -; v_call: TRBV2; clone_size: few; j_call: TRBJ1-1; cdr3_aa: CASRRENTEAFF; cdr3_nt: TGTGCCAGTCGCCGGGAGAACACTGAAGCTTTCTTT
d_call: TRBD1; v_call: TRBV5-6; clone_size: few; j_call: TRBJ1-1; cdr3_aa: CASSRYRGPSTEAFF; cdr3_nt: TGTGCCAGCAGCCGGTACAGGGGGCCGAGTACTGAAGCTTTCTTT
d_call: -; v_call: TRBV28; clone_size: few; j_call: TRBJ2-2; cdr3_aa: CASSSPGGELFF; cdr3_nt: TGTGCCAGCAGTTCCCCCGGCGGGGAGCTGTTTTTT
d_call: TRBD1; v_call: TRBV19; clone_size: few; j_call: TRBJ2-1; cdr3_aa: CASGTVGYNEQFF; cdr3_nt: TGTGCCTCCGGGACAGTAGGTTACAATGAGCAGTTCTTC
d_call: TRBD2; v_call: TRBV12-5; clone_size: -; j_call: TRBJ2-3; cdr3_aa: CASGLERGPPAADTQYF; cdr3_nt: TGTGCTAGTGGTCTAGAGCGGGGGCCCCCCGCCGCAGATACGCAGTATTTT
d_call: -; v_call: TRBV25-1; clone_size: -; j_call: TRBJ2-3; cdr3_aa: CASSEFPRQDTQYF; cdr3_nt: TGTGCCAGCAGTGAATTCCCTCGACAGGATACGCAGTATTTT
d_call: TRBD2; v_call: TRBV19; clone_size: -; j_call: TRBJ2-5; cdr3_aa: CASSVTSFQETQYF; cdr3_nt: TGTGCCAGTAGTGTGACTAGCTTCCAAGAGACCCAGTACTTC
d_call: -; v_call: TRBV30; clone_size: -; j_call: TRBJ1-4; cdr3_aa: CAGTEAGSEKLFF; cdr3_nt: TGTGCCGGGACGGAGGCAGGATCTGAAAAACTGTTTTTT
d_call: -; v_call: TRBV19; clone_size: few; j_call: TRBJ2-1; cdr3_aa: CASSRTGSNEQFF; cdr3_nt: TGTGCCAGTTCGAGGACTGGTAGCAATGAGCAGTTCTTC
d_call: -; v_call: TRBV28; clone_size: few; j_call: TRBJ2-1; cdr3_aa: CASSRYREGEQFF; cdr3_nt: TGTGCCAGCAGTCGCTACAGGGAAGGTGAGCAGTTCTTC
d_call: -; v_call: TRBV10-2; clone_size: -; j_call: TRBJ1-5; cdr3_aa: CASRRTPVSNQPQHF; cdr3_nt: TGCGCCAGCAGACGCACCCCGGTTAGCAATCAGCCCCAGCATTTT
d_call: -; v_call: TRBV30; clone_size: -; j_call: TRBJ2-7; cdr3_aa: CAWSGYSGGGEQYF; cdr3_nt: TGTGCCTGGAGTGGATACTCCGGGGGAGGCGAGCAGTACTTC
d_call: -; v_call: TRBV27; clone_size: few; j_call: TRBJ2-1; cdr3_aa: CASSLFSSYNEQFF; cdr3_nt: TGTGCCAGCAGTTTGTTTAGCTCCTACAATGAGCAGTTCTTC